This passage covers 15 T cell receptor beta chains from one sample sequenced in a study of glioma-infiltrating T cells. The iRepertoire nested amplicon-rescue multiplex PCR amplified TCR alpha and beta CDR3s from RNA. Via MiXCR, TCRdb re-called the multiplex PCR reads, giving one row per CDR3 protein. The sample lists fewer than 200,000 distinct CDR3 sequences, approximately 30% seen once, with around 20% in the top ten. What was sequenced was glioma tissue, nonneoplastic brain tissue, or PBMCs (not recorded which). Receptors originate from a human donor with low-grade glioma or glioblastoma, undergoing nonglioma brain surgery, or in good health (not recorded which).

About this clonotype itself: Possible read error: a much larger clone is one base away. The rearrangement joins TRBV6-5 to TRBJ2-5; 10 positions agree with TRBD1. CDR1 MNHEY and CDR2 SVGAGI come from the germline V gene. This CDR3 region has 16 residues. CDR3 in DNA: TGTGCCAGCAGTTCGCCGGGACAGGGGCTTCAAGGGACCCAGTACTTC. Encoded protein: CASSSPGQGLQGTQYF.

The chain employs TRBV12-3 or TRBV12-4 and TRBJ2-7; D might be TRBD2 (5 bases). The CDR3 extends over 14 amino acids. V shed 2 bases and J shed 4 bases, with 12 bases lying between them. Here the CDR3 DNA reads TGTGCCAGCAGTTTATCGGCTAGCTGGTACGAGCAGTACTTC. Protein: CASSLSASWYEQYF.

There are many counts of this clonotype. For the CDR3, the DNA is TGCAGTGCTAGTCCTAGCGGGAAACCCACCCAGTACTTC. It encodes CSASPSGKPTQYF. The V call is TRBV20-1, the J call TRBJ2-5, with 9 bases fitting TRBD2. CDR3 length: 13 residues. V dropped 3 bases and J dropped 8; count of bases not matched to a gene: 7. The V gene's germline CDR1 is DFQATT and CDR2 SNEGSKA (reference sequence).

This clonotype was seen many times. The chain combines TRBV4-1 with TRBJ2-1, with unresolved D. Looked up from germline, CDR1 is MGHRA and CDR2 is YSYEKL. V lost 1 base, J lost 8 bases, and 18 bases lay in between. The CDR3 is 16 residues long. The CDR3 spells CASSQGFARIEDEQFF. DNA of the CDR3: TGCGCCAGCAGCCAAGGTTTCGCTAGGATCGAGGATGAGCAGTTCTTC.

The chain combines TRBV13 with TRBJ2-7, with D possibly TRBD1 on 5 matching bases. From germline, CDR1 is PRHDT and CDR2 FYEKMQ (reference sequence). Trimming removed 8 bases at V and 1 base at J, with 15 bases between. CDR3 length equals 14 residues. DNA of the CDR3: TGTGCCAGCCGCCCGGCCCCAGGGTCCTACGAGCAGTACTTC. This translates into CASRPAPGSYEQYF.

For this clonotype: A read error may explain this, as a much larger clone is one base away. This chain joins TRBV11-3 and TRBJ1-2; a possible D gene is TRBD1 (5 bases). Germline loops: CDR1 SGHNT, CDR2 YENEEA. This CDR3 spans 15 amino acids. This CDR3 is CASSLFDMQGHGYIF. The CDR3 DNA follows: TGTGCCAGCAGCTTATTTGATATGCAGGGCCATGGCTACATCTTC.

This clonotype has a count of ten or more. The V gene is TRBV2, the J gene TRBJ2-5; TRBD1 matches at 8 bases. Germline V lookup: CDR1 SNHLY, CDR2 FYNNEI. V lost 4 bases to trimming and J lost 5 bases; unmatched junction nucleotides: 0. The CDR3 spans 12 residues. The chain's CDR3 is CASSGQGETQYF. The CDR3 nucleotides read TGTGCCAGCAGTGGACAGGGGGAGACCCAGTACTTC.

This clonotype has at least ten counts. J is TRBJ1-2 and V is TRBV27, with TRBD1 identical over 7 bases. Germline trimming cut 2 bases from V and 5 bases from J; bases unmatched to any gene: 8. Germline V lookup: CDR1 MNHEY, CDR2 SMNVEV (reference sequence). This CDR3 comprises 15 residues. The CDR3 region has the DNA TGTGCCAGCAGTTTAAGTGCAGGGGGGGCGTATGGCTACACCTTC. This codes for CASSLSAGGAYGYTF.

The table lists this clonotype with a few counts. The chain employs TRBV5-7 and TRBJ2-7; possibly TRBD1 or TRBD2 for D (5 bases each). TRBV5-7 is an ORF, with its function uncertain. Trimming cost V 6 bases and J 1 base, with 14 bases left between them. The CDR3 extends over 14 amino acids. The CDR3 sequence is CASTSGTQSYEQYF. As DNA, the CDR3 is TGTGCCAGCACCAGTGGGACCCAGTCCTACGAGCAGTACTTC.

For this clonotype: A read error may explain this, as a much larger clone is one base away. J is TRBJ2-1 and V is TRBV4-1; 7 nucleotides agree with TRBD2. V was clipped by 7 bases and J by 1 base; unmatched bases: 7. Germline CDR1 is MGHRA and CDR2 is YSYEKL. The CDR3 consists of 15 residues. The CDR3 is CASKLAVRSYNEQFF. The DNA of the CDR3 is TGCGCCAGCAAGCTAGCGGTCAGGTCCTACAATGAGCAGTTCTTC.

Many counts were recorded for this clonotype. This chain uses TRBV7-2 with TRBJ2-1; 14 bases fit TRBD2. There are 15 residues in the CDR3. Trimming took 3 bases from V and 8 from J; bases not matched to a gene: 3. Germline CDR1 SGHTA, CDR2 FQGNSA. The CDR3 nucleotides read TGTGCCAGCAGCTTGACTAGCGGGAGGGTTGATGAGCAGTTCTTC. Translated, it gives CASSLTSGRVDEQFF.

This clonotype was seen ten or more times. The chain is built from TRBV11-2 and TRBJ2-1; either TRBD1 or TRBD2 may supply D (7 bases each). V gave up 5 bases and J gave up 9 bases, with 17 bases separating them. The CDR3 sequence is 14 residues long. The germline gives CDR1 SGHAT, CDR2 FQNNGV. Here the CDR3 reads CASSPVTGRGEQFF. CDR3 sequence (DNA): TGTGCCAGCAGCCCGGTGACAGGGAGGGGTGAGCAGTTCTTC. The complete variable domain, with remaining parts taken from reference TRBV11-2 and TRBJ2-1, reads EAGVAQSPRYKIIEKRQSVAFWCNPISGHATLYWYQQILGQGPKLLIQFQNNGVVDDSQLPKDRFSAERLKGVDSTLKIQPAKLEDSAVYLCASSPVTGRGEQFFGPGTRLTVL.

The rearrangement uses TRBV2 and TRBJ1-1, with D tentatively TRBD1 (6 bases). CDR1 SNHLY and CDR2 FYNNEI come from the germline V gene. This CDR3 comprises 16 residues. Trimming stripped 10 bases from V and 1 base from J, with 22 bases between. CDR3 residues: CATRRGSGAPNTEAFF. In nucleotides, the CDR3 is TGTGCCACCCGAAGAGGGTCGGGGGCGCCGAACACTGAAGCTTTCTTT.

Worth noting for this clonotype: A much bigger clone sits one base away, suggesting this may be a read error. The chain uses TRBV28 and TRBJ2-2, with D perhaps TRBD2 (6 bases). Germline loops: CDR1 MDHEN, CDR2 SYDVKM. The germline V and J ends were trimmed by 6 bases and 6 bases, with 26 bases remaining between them. The CDR3 extends over 18 amino acids. The CDR3 coding sequence is TGTGCCAGCAGAGCAACGCCGGGACTGGGGACTCGACCCGGGGAGCTGTTTTTT. This gives the protein CASRATPGLGTRPGELFF. Full variable domain (rest looked up from reference TRBV28 and TRBJ2-2): DVKVTQSSRYLVKRTGEKVFLECVQDMDHENMFWYRQDPGLGLRLIYFSYDVKMKEKGDIPEGYSVSREKKERFSLILESASTNQTSMYLCASRATPGLGTRPGELFFGEGSRLTVL.

This clonotype occurred once. This chain joins TRBV28 and TRBJ2-7; the D gene could be TRBD1 or TRBD2 (5 bases each). CDR3 length equals 14 residues. Germline V gene data show CDR1 as MDHEN and CDR2 as SYDVKM. The CDR3 protein is CVSTSGPPSDEQYF. The CDR3 DNA sequence: TGTGTTAGCACCTCGGGGCCACCCTCTGACGAGCAGTACTTC.